The present entry profiles one TCR beta chain with its context. The antigen it recognizes is unknown. No base-level quality is on record; no much larger clone is a single base apart. The immunoSEQ assay amplified TCRB CDR3 regions from about 2 micrograms of genomic DNA, or from all available DNA when less than that amount was available. The multiplex PCR relied on 60 forward primers for TCR V beta segments and 13 reverse primers for J beta segments. To estimate reads per starting template, synthetic control templates were spiked into each sample at limiting dilution. The Illumina HiSeq System generated sequencing reads of 87 bp. Concerning the study's data processing: PCR and sequencing errors were removed by a nearest neighbor algorithm that merged closely related sequences. TCR overlap was measured as the percentage of unique tumor TCR beta sequences that were also present in the peripheral blood of the same patient. TCRdb provides this immuneACCESS table in a form limited to in-frame rearrangements. Some clones are lacking; in checked studies, under half of them reflect an unresolved V gene, and why the rest are absent is not known. Clone size and V and J calls were adopted from that table, with D and trimming inferred from the DNA. A total of tens of thousands of clones appear in this sample, roughly 80% of them only once. The ten largest clones represent about 15% of the sample.

The CDR3, cysteine through phenylalanine, is 19 amino acids long. Only CDR3 DNA is held: 57 bases, read in frame from base 1. According to the germline V gene, CDR1 reads LGHNA and CDR2 reads YNFKEQ. From V the trimming removes 5 bases and from J it removes 1 base, while the gene matches leave 7 bases of the junction unaccounted for. This entry comes from a study of glioma-infiltrating T cells after dendritic cell vaccination listed by TCRdb under 2016. About the full investigation: A cohort of approximately 15 glioblastoma patients from Phase I and II dendritic cell vaccination trials was included, of whom 9 were newly diagnosed and 6 had recurrent disease. Survival after dendritic cell vaccination was correlated with TCR sequencing metrics, such as TIL content and the overlap between tumor and blood repertoires. Each patient was given three intradermal dendritic cell vaccine injections, spaced two weeks apart, in the arm below the axilla. The vaccine was prepared from monocyte-derived dendritic cells that were cultured for roughly seven days with IL-4 and GM-CSF and then pulsed overnight with autologous tumor lysate. Deep sequencing of TCR beta CDR3 regions was used to quantify tumor-infiltrating lymphocyte content and compare tumor and blood repertoires in dendritic cell-vaccinated glioblastoma patients. Autologous tumor lysate-pulsed dendritic cell vaccination was administered to the patients between the early 2000s and the early 2010s. The research as a whole found: The cohort was small and heterogeneous, only a few patients had full blood and tumor sets, and even fewer had initial-recurrent tumor pairs. The three-group TCR overlap response model was characterized as speculative, and prospective validation of the model was stated to be required. After dendritic cell vaccination, a higher estimated pretreatment TIL content predicted longer time to progression and longer overall survival. TCR clonality showed no direct relationship with survival, which suggests that a diverse polyclonal response may be important.

Read against the paper, the sample's time point label means: after dendritic cell vaccination, including at tumor progression/relapse. Patients were selected for having adequate residual fresh-frozen tumor tissue and more than two years of available survival data. None of the glioblastoma patients carried an isocitrate dehydrogenase mutation, although molecular status otherwise varied. PBMC were collected before vaccination, two weeks after the third vaccination, and at tumor progression when it occurred. The Qiagen DNeasy Blood extraction Kit was used for extraction of genomic DNA. The source is a human donor with glioblastoma. The rearrangement combines TRBV4-2 with TRBJ2-2, and TRBD2 aligns with 16 junction nucleotides. The sample in question was blood, obtained after dendritic cell vaccination. The bases are TGTGCCAGCAGCATACCGGGACTAGCGGGGGGGATGAACACCGGGGAGCTGTTTTTT. The translation is CASSIPGLAGGMNTGELFF.